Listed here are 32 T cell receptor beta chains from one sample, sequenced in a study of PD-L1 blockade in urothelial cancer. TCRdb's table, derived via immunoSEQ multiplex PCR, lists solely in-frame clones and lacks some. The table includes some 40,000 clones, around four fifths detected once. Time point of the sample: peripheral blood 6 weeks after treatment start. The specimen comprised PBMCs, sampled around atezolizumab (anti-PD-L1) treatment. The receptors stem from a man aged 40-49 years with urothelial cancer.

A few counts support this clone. The CDR3 loop reads CASSSPRTSSSSYNEQFF. The CDR3 DNA follows: TGTGCCAGCAGCTCCCCCCGGACTAGCTCTAGCTCCTACAATGAGCAGTTCTTC. This sequence joins TRBV11-2 and TRBJ2-1; 8 positions match TRBD2. Germline trimming cut 4 bases from V and 0 bases from J; bases unmatched to any gene: 11. The CDR3 covers 18 residues. Germline CDR1 SGHAT, CDR2 FQNNGV.

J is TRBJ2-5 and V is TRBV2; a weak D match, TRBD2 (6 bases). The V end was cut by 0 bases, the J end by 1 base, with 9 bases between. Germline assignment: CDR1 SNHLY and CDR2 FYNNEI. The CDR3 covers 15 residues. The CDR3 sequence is CASSEARGTQETQYF. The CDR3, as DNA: TGTGCCAGCAGTGAAGCGCGGGGTACCCAAGAGACCCAGTACTTC.

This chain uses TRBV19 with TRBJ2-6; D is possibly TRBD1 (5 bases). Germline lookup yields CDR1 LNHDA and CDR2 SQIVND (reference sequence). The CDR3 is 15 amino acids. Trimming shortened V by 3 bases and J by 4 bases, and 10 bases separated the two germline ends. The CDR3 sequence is CASSIGGAGANVLTF. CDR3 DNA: TGTGCCAGTAGTATCGGTGGGGCCGGGGCCAACGTCCTGACTTTC. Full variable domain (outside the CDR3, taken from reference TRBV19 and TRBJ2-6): DGGITQSPKYLFRKEGQNVTLSCEQNLNHDAMYWYRQDPGQGLRLIYYSQIVNDFQKGDIAEGYSVSREKKESFPLTVTSAQKNPTAFYLCASSIGGAGANVLTFGAGSRLTVL.

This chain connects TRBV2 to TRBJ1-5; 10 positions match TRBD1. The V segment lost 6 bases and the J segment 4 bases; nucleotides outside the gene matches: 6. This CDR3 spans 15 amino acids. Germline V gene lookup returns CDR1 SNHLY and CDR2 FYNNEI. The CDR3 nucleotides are TGTGCCAGCAGGACAGGGGGCAGGTATAATCAGCCCCAGCATTTT. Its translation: CASRTGGRYNQPQHF.

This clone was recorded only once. The CDR3 sequence is CASSFTGGSGELFF. CDR3 sequence (DNA): TGTGCCAGCAGCTTCACAGGGGGCTCCGGGGAGCTGTTTTTT. This rearrangement joins TRBV13 to TRBJ2-2, with 9 nucleotides matching TRBD1. V shed 3 bases, J shed 6 bases, and the junction held 2 bases outside the gene matches. The CDR3 extends over 14 amino acids. The germline V gene encodes CDR1 PRHDT and CDR2 FYEKMQ (reference sequence).

The CDR3 coding sequence is TGTGCCAGCAGCTTGGAGGGAAGCGGCGACGAGCAGTACTTC. Protein: CASSLEGSGDEQYF. The chain couples TRBV7-6 to TRBJ2-7, with a weak D call TRBD2 (6 bases). Trimming removed 3 bases at V and 5 bases at J, with 14 bases between. CDR1 is SGHVS and CDR2 is FNYEAQ in the germline V gene. This CDR3 has 14 amino acids.

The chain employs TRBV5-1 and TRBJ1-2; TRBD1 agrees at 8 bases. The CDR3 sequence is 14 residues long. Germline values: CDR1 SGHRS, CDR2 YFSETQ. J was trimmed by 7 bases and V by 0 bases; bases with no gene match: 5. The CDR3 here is CASSLAGQGGGYTF. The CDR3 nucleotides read TGCGCCAGCAGCTTGGCAGGACAGGGAGGTGGCTACACCTTC.

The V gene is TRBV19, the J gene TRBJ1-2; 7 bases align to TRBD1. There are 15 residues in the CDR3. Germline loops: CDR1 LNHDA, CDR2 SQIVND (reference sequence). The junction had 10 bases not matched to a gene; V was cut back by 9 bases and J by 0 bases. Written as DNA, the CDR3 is TGTGCCAGCCGACAGGGAGAATGGGCTAACTATGGCTACACCTTC. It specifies CASRQGEWANYGYTF.

The CDR3 protein is CASSLGHATNEKLFF. The CDR3 DNA follows: TGCGCCAGCAGCTTGGGACACGCAACTAATGAAAAACTGTTTTTT. V gene TRBV5-1 combines with J gene TRBJ1-4; D remains unclear. CDR1 SGHRS and CDR2 YFSETQ come from the germline V gene. Trimming removed 0 bases at V and 0 bases at J, with 6 bases between. The CDR3 is 15 residues long.

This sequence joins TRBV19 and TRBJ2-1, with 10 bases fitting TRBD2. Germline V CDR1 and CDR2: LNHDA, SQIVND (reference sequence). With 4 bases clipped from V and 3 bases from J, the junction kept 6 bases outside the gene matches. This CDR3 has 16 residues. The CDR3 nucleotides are TGTGCCAGTAGTACCCCTAGCGGGAGACTCTACAATGAGCAGTTCTTC. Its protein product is CASSTPSGRLYNEQFF. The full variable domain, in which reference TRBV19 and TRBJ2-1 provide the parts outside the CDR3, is DGGITQSPKYLFRKEGQNVTLSCEQNLNHDAMYWYRQDPGQGLRLIYYSQIVNDFQKGDIAEGYSVSREKKESFPLTVTSAQKNPTAFYLCASSTPSGRLYNEQFFGPGTRLTVL.

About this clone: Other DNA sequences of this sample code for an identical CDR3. CDR3: CSAVPGHEQFF. The DNA for the CDR3 is TGCAGTGCGGTCCCAGGCCATGAGCAGTTCTTC. This chain links TRBV20-1 with TRBJ2-1; D call uncertain. This CDR3 comprises 11 residues. CDR1 and CDR2 (germline): DFQATT, SNEGSKA (reference sequence). V lost 6 bases, J lost 8 bases, and 11 bases lay in between.

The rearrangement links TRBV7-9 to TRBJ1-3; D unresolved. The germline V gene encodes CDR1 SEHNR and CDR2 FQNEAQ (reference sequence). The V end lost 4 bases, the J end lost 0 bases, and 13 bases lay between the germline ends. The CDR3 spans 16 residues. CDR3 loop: CASSSEVAYSGNTIYF. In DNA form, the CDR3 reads TGTGCCAGCAGCTCCGAAGTCGCCTACTCTGGAAACACCATATATTTT. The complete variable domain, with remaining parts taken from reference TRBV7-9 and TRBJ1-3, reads DTGVSQNPRHKITKRGQNVTFRCDPISEHNRLYWYRQTLGQGPEFLTYFQNEAQLEKSRLLSDRFSAERPKGSFSTLEIQRTEQGDSAMYLCASSSEVAYSGNTIYFGEGSWLTVV.

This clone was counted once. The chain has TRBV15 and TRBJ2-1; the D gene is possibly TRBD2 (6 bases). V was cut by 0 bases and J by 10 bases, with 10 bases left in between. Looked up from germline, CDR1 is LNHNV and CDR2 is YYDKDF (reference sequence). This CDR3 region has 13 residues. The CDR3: CATSRDQREEQFF. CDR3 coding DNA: TGTGCCACCAGCAGAGATCAACGGGAGGAGCAGTTCTTC.

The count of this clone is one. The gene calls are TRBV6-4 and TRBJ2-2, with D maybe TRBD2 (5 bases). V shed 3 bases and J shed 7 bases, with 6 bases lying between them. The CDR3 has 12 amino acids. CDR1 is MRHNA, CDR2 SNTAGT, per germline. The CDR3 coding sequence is TGTGCCAGCAGTGAACTAGGCGGGGAGCTGTTTTTT. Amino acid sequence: CASSELGGELFF.

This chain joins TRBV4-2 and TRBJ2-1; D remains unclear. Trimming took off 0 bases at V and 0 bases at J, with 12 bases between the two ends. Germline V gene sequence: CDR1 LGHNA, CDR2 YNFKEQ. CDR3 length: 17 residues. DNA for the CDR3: TGTGCCAGCAGCCAAGATACTCCCTATAGCTCCTACAATGAGCAGTTCTTC. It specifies CASSQDTPYSSYNEQFF.

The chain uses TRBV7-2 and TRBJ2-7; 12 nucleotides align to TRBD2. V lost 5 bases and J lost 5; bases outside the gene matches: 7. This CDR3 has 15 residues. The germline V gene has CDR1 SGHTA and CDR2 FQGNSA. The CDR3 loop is CASSLRLAGVDEQYF. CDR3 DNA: TGTGCCAGCAGCCTAAGACTAGCGGGAGTCGACGAGCAGTACTTC. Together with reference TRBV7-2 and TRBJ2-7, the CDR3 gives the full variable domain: GAGVSQSPSNKVTEKGKDVELRCDPISGHTALYWYRQSLGQGLEFLIYFQGNSAPDKSGLPSDRFSAERTGGSVSTLTIQRTQQEDSAVYLCASSLRLAGVDEQYFGPGTRLTVT.

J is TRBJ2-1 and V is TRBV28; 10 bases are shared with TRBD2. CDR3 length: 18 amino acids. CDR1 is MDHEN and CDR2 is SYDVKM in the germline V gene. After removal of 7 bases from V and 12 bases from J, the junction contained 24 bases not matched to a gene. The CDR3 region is CASKGMSTSGFITTGQFF. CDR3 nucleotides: TGTGCCAGCAAGGGCATGTCGACTAGCGGGTTCATAACGACCGGGCAGTTCTTC.

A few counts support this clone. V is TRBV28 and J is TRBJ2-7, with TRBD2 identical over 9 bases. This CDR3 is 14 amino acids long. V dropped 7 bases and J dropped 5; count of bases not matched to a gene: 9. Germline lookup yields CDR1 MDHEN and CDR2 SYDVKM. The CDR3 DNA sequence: TGTGCCAGCACAGCGGGAGGTCTGAAAAACGAGCAGTACTTC. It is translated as CASTAGGLKNEQYF.

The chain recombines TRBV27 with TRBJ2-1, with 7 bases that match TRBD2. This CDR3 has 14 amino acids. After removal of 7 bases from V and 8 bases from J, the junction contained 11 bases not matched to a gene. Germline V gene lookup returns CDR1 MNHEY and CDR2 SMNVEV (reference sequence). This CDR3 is CASTPGLRVDEQFF. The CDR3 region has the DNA TGTGCCAGCACCCCGGGACTAAGAGTCGATGAGCAGTTCTTC.

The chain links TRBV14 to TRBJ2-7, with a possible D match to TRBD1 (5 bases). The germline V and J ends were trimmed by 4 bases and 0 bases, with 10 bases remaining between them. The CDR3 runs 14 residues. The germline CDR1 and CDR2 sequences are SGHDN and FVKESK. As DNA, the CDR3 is TGTGCCAGCAGCCGGAACAGGAACTCCTACGAGCAGTACTTC. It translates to CASSRNRNSYEQYF.

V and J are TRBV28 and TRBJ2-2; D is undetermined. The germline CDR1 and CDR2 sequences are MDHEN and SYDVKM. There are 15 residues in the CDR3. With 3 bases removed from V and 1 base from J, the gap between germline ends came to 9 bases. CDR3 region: CASSFLRQNTGELFF. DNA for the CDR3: TGTGCCAGCAGTTTTTTACGACAGAACACCGGGGAGCTGTTTTTT.

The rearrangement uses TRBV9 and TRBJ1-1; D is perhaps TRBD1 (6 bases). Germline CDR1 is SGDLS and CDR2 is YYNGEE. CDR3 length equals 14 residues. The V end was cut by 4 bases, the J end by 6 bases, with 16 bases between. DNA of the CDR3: TGTGCCAGCAGCCCCGGACAGTCGAGGGCTGAAGCTTTCTTT. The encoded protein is CASSPGQSRAEAFF. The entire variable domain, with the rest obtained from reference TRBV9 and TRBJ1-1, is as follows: DSGVTQTPKHLITATGQRVTLRCSPRSGDLSVYWYQQSLDQGLQFLIQYYNGEERAKGNILERFSAQQFPDLHSELNLSSLELGDSALYFCASSPGQSRAEAFFGQGTRLTVV.

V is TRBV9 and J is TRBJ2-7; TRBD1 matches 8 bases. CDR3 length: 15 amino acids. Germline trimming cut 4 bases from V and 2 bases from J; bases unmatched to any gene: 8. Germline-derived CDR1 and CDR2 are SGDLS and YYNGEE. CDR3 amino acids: CASSFGQGMAYEQYF. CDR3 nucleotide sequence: TGTGCCAGCAGCTTCGGACAGGGAATGGCCTACGAGCAGTACTTC.

The CDR3 sequence: CASSGGRPTDTQYF. For the CDR3, the DNA is TGCGCCAGCAGCGGGGGGAGACCGACAGATACGCAGTATTTT. J is TRBJ2-3 and V is TRBV5-1; D might be TRBD2 (6 bases). CDR3 size: 14 residues. Trimming took off 4 bases at V and 3 bases at J, with 12 bases between the two ends. Germline V gene sequence: CDR1 SGHRS, CDR2 YFSETQ.

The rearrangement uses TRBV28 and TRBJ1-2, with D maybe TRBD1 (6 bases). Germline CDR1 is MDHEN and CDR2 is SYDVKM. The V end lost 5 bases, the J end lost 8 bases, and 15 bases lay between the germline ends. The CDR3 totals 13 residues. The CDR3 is CASSPGVFGGYTF. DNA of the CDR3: TGTGCCAGCAGTCCAGGGGTCTTTGGCGGCTACACCTTC.

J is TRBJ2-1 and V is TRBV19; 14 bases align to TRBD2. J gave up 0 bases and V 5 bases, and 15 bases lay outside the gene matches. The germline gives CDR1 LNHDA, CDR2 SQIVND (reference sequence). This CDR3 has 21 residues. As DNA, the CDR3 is TGTGCCAGTAGTCTTCCTTGGAGGACTAGCGGGAGGCCGAGCTCCTACAATGAGCAGTTCTTC. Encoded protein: CASSLPWRTSGRPSSYNEQFF.

The CDR3 region is CASSFSDRLLYEQYF. In nucleotides, the CDR3 is TGTGCCAGCAGTTTTTCGGACAGGTTGCTCTACGAGCAGTACTTC. The chain joins TRBV28 to TRBJ2-7, with 7 bases identical to TRBD1. Germline V CDR1 and CDR2: MDHEN, SYDVKM. V shed 3 bases and J 3 bases; nucleotides not matched to a gene: 8. The CDR3 is 15 amino acids. Full variable domain (missing parts from reference TRBV28 and TRBJ2-7): DVKVTQSSRYLVKRTGEKVFLECVQDMDHENMFWYRQDPGLGLRLIYFSYDVKMKEKGDIPEGYSVSREKKERFSLILESASTNQTSMYLCASSFSDRLLYEQYFGPGTRLTVT.

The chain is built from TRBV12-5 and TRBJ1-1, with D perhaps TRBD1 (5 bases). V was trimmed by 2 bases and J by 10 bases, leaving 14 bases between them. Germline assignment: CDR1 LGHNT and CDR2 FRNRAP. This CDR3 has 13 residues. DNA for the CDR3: TGTGCTAGTGGTTTGAACCAGGGTAGTAGAGCTTTCTTT. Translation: CASGLNQGSRAFF.

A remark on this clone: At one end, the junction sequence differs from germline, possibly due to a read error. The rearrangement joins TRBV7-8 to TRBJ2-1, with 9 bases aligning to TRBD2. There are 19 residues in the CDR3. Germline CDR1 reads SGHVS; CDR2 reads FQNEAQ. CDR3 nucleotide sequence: TGTGCCAGCAGGTTAGGTAGTGTTCTGGCTAGCGGGAATAACAATGAGCAGTTCTTC. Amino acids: CASRLGSVLASGNNNEQFF.

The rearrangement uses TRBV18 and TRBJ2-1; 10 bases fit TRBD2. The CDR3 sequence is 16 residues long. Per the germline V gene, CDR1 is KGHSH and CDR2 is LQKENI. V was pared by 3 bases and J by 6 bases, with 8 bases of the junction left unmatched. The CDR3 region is CASSPLGLAGANEQFF. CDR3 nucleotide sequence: TGTGCCAGCTCACCCTTGGGGCTAGCGGGAGCCAATGAGCAGTTCTTC. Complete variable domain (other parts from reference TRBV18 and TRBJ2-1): NAGVMQNPRHLVRRRGQEARLRCSPMKGHSHVYWYRQLPEEGLKFMVYLQKENIIDESGMPKERFSAEFPKEGPSILRIQQVVRGDSAAYFCASSPLGLAGANEQFFGPGTRLTVL.

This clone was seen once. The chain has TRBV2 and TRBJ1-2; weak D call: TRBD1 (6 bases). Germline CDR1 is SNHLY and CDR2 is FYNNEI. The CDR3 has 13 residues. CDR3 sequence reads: CAQRRQDPYGYTF. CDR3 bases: TGTGCACAGCGGAGACAGGATCCCTATGGCTACACCTTC.

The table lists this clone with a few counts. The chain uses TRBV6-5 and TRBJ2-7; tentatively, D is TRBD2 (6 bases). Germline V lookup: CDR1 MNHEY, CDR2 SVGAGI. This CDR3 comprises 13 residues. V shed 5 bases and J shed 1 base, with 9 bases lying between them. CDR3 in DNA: TGTGCCAGCAGTCTTAGCGGTTCCTACGAGCAGTACTTC. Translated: CASSLSGSYEQYF.